Presented here are 24 T cell receptor beta chains from one specimen sequenced in a study of T cells in Graves' hyperthyroidism and ophthalmopathy. RNA transcripts served as the template for amplifying TCR beta CDR3 regions. An initial round of RT-PCR targeting the TCR CDR3 relied on the HTBI primer set. TCRdb fed the multiplex PCR reads into MiXCR, producing one record per CDR3 protein. Of approximately 360,000 distinct CDR3 sequences listed, roughly 14% are singletons. Sequenced input: blood. These receptors were taken from a woman younger than 35 with Graves' hyperthyroidism that later progressed to Graves' ophthalmopathy.

This clonotype showed up many times. The chain has TRBV7-2 and TRBJ2-3, with TRBD2 matching over 12 bases. V was clipped by 3 bases and J by 1 base; unmatched bases: 2. The CDR3 is 16 residues long. Germline CDR1 is SGHTA and CDR2 is FQGNSA. CDR3 nucleotides: TGTGCCAGCAGCTTGTGGACTAGCGGGGGCACAGATACGCAGTATTTT. This sequence encodes CASSLWTSGGTDTQYF.

This clonotype was recorded a few times. The CDR3 region has the DNA TGTGCCATCAGTGAGCCACTACGACAAGAGACCCAGTACTTC. It translates to CAISEPLRQETQYF. The gene calls are TRBV10-3 and TRBJ2-5; D not certain. V was trimmed by 2 bases and J by 2 bases, leaving 9 bases between them. The CDR3 length is 14 residues. Germline V gene sequence: CDR1 ENHRY, CDR2 SYGVKD.

This clonotype has ten or more counts. This rearrangement joins TRBV20-1 to TRBJ1-6, with TRBD1 identical over 10 bases. In germline, CDR1 is DFQATT, CDR2 SNEGSKA (reference sequence). Losses at the gene ends were 2 bases for V and 10 bases for J; bases not matched to a gene: 2. The CDR3 is 13 residues long. CDR3 sequence (DNA): TGCAGTGCTAGACCGGGACAGGGGTCACCCCTCCACTTT. Protein: CSARPGQGSPLHF.

J is TRBJ2-7 and V is TRBV9; 8 nucleotides agree with TRBD1. The CDR3 runs to 15 residues. The V and J ends lost 4 bases and 3 bases, in that order; junction bases with no gene match: 9. From germline, CDR1 is SGDLS and CDR2 YYNGEE. The CDR3 loop is CASSPTRTGIYEQYF. DNA of the CDR3: TGTGCCAGCAGCCCAACCCGGACAGGGATCTACGAGCAGTACTTC.

The CDR3 DNA is TGTGCCAGCAGTGCGACAGGGGGAAACGAGCAGTTCTTC. The encoded protein is CASSATGGNEQFF. The V call is TRBV2, the J call TRBJ2-1; 9 positions match TRBD1. With 4 bases clipped from V and 10 bases from J, the junction kept 5 bases outside the gene matches. The CDR3 runs to 13 residues. Germline lookup yields CDR1 SNHLY and CDR2 FYNNEI.

This clonotype was observed at least ten times. The gene calls are TRBV11-2 and TRBJ2-7; TRBD2 might be the D (5 bases). V lost 1 base, J lost 2 bases, and 12 bases lay in between. Germline V gene sequence: CDR1 SGHAT, CDR2 FQNNGV. The CDR3 length is 15 residues. The CDR3 bases are TGTGCCAGCAGCTTAGCACACGGGGAGACCTACGAGCAGTACTTC. It specifies CASSLAHGETYEQYF.

At least ten counts were recorded for this clonotype. This sequence joins TRBV7-2 and TRBJ2-7; TRBD1 matches 7 bases. CDR3 length: 14 amino acids. Germline-derived CDR1 and CDR2 are SGHTA and FQGNSA. After removal of 5 bases from V and 0 bases from J, the junction contained 4 bases not matched to a gene. This CDR3 reads CASSRGGSSYEQYF. The CDR3 coding sequence is TGTGCCAGCAGCCGAGGGGGCAGCTCCTACGAGCAGTACTTC.

Comments on this clonotype: An end of the junction does not agree with germline; a read error may underlie this. The chain carries TRBV5-1 and TRBJ1-2, with D possibly matching TRBD1 (5 bases). The CDR3 covers 14 residues. CDR1 is SGHRS and CDR2 is YFSETQ in the germline V gene. The CDR3 reads CASSLEAGRVGYTF. CDR3 bases: TGTGCCAGCAGCTTGGAGGCGGGCAGGGTTGGCTACACCTTC.

This clonotype was seen a few times. This sequence joins TRBV10-3 and TRBJ2-7; a weak D match, TRBD2 (6 bases). V lost 2 bases to trimming and J lost 6 bases, with 17 bases between them. Germline assignment: CDR1 ENHRY and CDR2 SYGVKD. The CDR3 spans 15 residues. The CDR3 is CAISEGAGRQGEQYF. CDR3 coding DNA: TGTGCCATCAGTGAGGGAGCGGGCCGTCAGGGCGAGCAGTACTTC.

This clonotype was seen many times. The CDR3, as DNA: TGTGCCAGCTCCAGGAGTGCAACTAATGAAAAACTGTTTTTT. Its translation: CASSRSATNEKLFF. V and J are TRBV18 and TRBJ1-4, with D uncertain. The germline V and J ends were trimmed by 6 bases and 0 bases, with 8 bases remaining between them. Per germline, CDR1 KGHSH and CDR2 LQKENI. This CDR3 is 14 amino acids long.

This clonotype was observed a few times. This chain's CDR3 is CASSSEAGELFF. CDR3 nucleotide sequence: TGTGCCAGCAGCTCTGAGGCCGGGGAGCTGTTTTTT. The V and J genes are TRBV7-3 and TRBJ2-2; D unresolved. V dropped 4 bases and J dropped 6 bases, with 6 bases sitting between them. Germline lookup yields CDR1 SGHTA and CDR2 FQGTGA. CDR3 size: 12 residues.

This clonotype has at least ten counts. This chain links TRBV2 with TRBJ1-2, with D perhaps TRBD1 (5 bases). V was shortened by 10 bases and J by 2 bases, with 14 bases between the two germline ends. In germline, CDR1 is SNHLY, CDR2 FYNNEI. The CDR3 covers 13 residues. In DNA form, the CDR3 reads TGTGCCACCAGGGTTAAGGGCAACTATGGCTACACCTTC. As protein: CATRVKGNYGYTF.

Many counts were recorded for this clonotype. The chain links TRBV20-1 to TRBJ2-1, with 9 bases matching TRBD2. Per germline, CDR1 DFQATT and CDR2 SNEGSKA (reference sequence). The J segment lost 6 bases and the V segment lost 0 bases, leaving 6 bases of the junction unmatched. The CDR3 runs 15 residues. The CDR3 DNA reads TGCAGTGCTAGAGATCCGGGACTAGCAACCAATGAGCAGTTCTTC. Protein: CSARDPGLATNEQFF.

This clonotype was observed at least ten times. The gene calls are TRBV29-1 and TRBJ1-1; no clear D gene. CDR1 SQVTM and CDR2 ANQGSEA come from the germline V gene. Trimming removed 4 bases at V and 1 base at J, with 4 bases between. This CDR3 has 11 residues. CDR3 coding DNA: TGCAGCGTTGCGGCGAACACTGAAGCTTTCTTT. It yields the protein CSVAANTEAFF.

This clonotype was found many times. V is TRBV7-6 and J is TRBJ2-1; possibly TRBD1 for D (6 bases). The length of the CDR3 is 15 residues. CDR1 and CDR2 from the germline V gene are SGHVS and FNYEAQ. The V end was cut by 0 bases, the J end by 10 bases, with 16 bases between. The CDR3 DNA sequence: TGTGCCAGCAGCTTAGCGTTTAAGGGGCAGGGGGAGCAGTTCTTC. Amino acid sequence: CASSLAFKGQGEQFF.

The rearrangement uses TRBV4-1 and TRBJ1-4, with a weak D call TRBD1 (5 bases). V was pared by 2 bases and J by 6 bases, with 22 bases between. Germline assignment: CDR1 MGHRA and CDR2 YSYEKL. The CDR3 loop spans 18 amino acids. DNA for the CDR3: TGCGCCAGCAGCCAACGCGCACGTAGGGGCGCGGCGGATGAAAAACTGTTTTTT. As protein: CASSQRARRGAADEKLFF.

This clonotype was detected a few times. This rearrangement joins TRBV10-1 to TRBJ2-7, with D perhaps matching TRBD2 (5 bases). The germline CDR1 and CDR2 sequences are WNHNN and SYGVQD (reference sequence). V lost 7 bases to trimming and J lost 6 bases, with 13 bases between them. The CDR3 totals 12 residues. The CDR3 loop is CASTPRVVEQYF. The CDR3 DNA sequence: TGCGCCAGCACCCCGAGGGTGGTCGAGCAGTACTTC.

The chain has TRBV15 and TRBJ2-4; no reliable D call. Trimming removed 5 bases at V and 6 bases at J, with 17 bases between. The CDR3 loop spans 15 amino acids. Germline V gives CDR1 LNHNV, CDR2 YYDKDF (reference sequence). This CDR3 is CATSFTRAPANIQYF. Here the CDR3 DNA reads TGTGCCACCAGCTTTACCCGGGCCCCGGCAAACATTCAGTACTTC.

On this clonotype: A much larger clonotype is one base distant, so this may be a read error. The V call is TRBV6-2 or TRBV6-3, the J call TRBJ2-5; the match to TRBD2 covers 9 bases. This CDR3 has 15 residues. The germline V gene encodes CDR1 MNHEY and CDR2 SVGEGT. This CDR3 is CACSRVEREVETQYF. The CDR3 nucleotides are TGTGCCTGCAGTCGCGTCGAGCGGGAGGTTGAGACCCAGTACTTC.

This clonotype was recorded at least ten times. J is TRBJ1-1 and V is TRBV7-8; weak D call: TRBD1 (5 bases). The V end was cut by 5 bases, the J end by 8 bases, with 21 bases between. Germline V gene data show CDR1 as SGHVS and CDR2 as FQNEAQ. The CDR3 is made up of 15 amino acids. The CDR3 region is CASSPSGTGVGEAFF. CDR3 sequence (DNA): TGTGCCAGCAGCCCATCCGGGACGGGGGTGGGGGAAGCTTTCTTT.

V and J are TRBV11-1 and TRBJ2-1, with 12 bases lining up with TRBD1. The germline V gene encodes CDR1 SGHAT and CDR2 FQDESV (reference sequence). This CDR3 is 16 amino acids long. With V trimmed by 5 bases and J by 6 bases, 8 bases remained unmatched. Written as DNA, the CDR3 is TGTGCCAGCAGCCCTGGGACAGGGGGCACGGCCAATGAGCAGTTCTTC. Amino acid sequence: CASSPGTGGTANEQFF.

The V gene is TRBV30, the J gene TRBJ1-1; the D gene is possibly TRBD1 (5 bases). V shed 8 bases and J shed 3 bases, with 25 bases lying between them. CDR1 is GTSNPN, CDR2 SVGIG, per germline (reference sequence). The CDR3 is 16 amino acids. The CDR3 is CAGHTWTLKRDTEAFF. The CDR3 bases are TGTGCCGGACACACTTGGACTCTGAAACGGGACACTGAAGCTTTCTTT.

This clonotype was seen only a few times. The rearrangement uses TRBV20-1 and TRBJ2-7; 9 bases fit TRBD1. The CDR3 totals 13 residues. Germline CDR1 and CDR2: DFQATT and SNEGSKA (reference sequence). With V trimmed by 4 bases and J by 3 bases, 4 bases remained unmatched. The CDR3 loop reads CSATGQGFYEQYF. The DNA of the CDR3 is TGCAGTGCTACGGGACAGGGTTTCTACGAGCAGTACTTC.

In its sample, this clonotype was seen once. The rearrangement links TRBV3-1 to TRBJ2-5; 9 nucleotides agree with TRBD1. V lost 4 bases, J lost 0 bases, and 6 bases stayed unmatched. This CDR3 is 16 amino acids long. Per the germline V gene, CDR1 is LGHDT and CDR2 is YNNKEL (reference sequence). This CDR3 is CASSLGQGPYQETQYF. The DNA for the CDR3 is TGTGCCAGCAGCCTGGGACAGGGACCGTACCAAGAGACCCAGTACTTC.